This T cell receptor beta chain was documented in a study of T cells in Graves' hyperthyroidism and ophthalmopathy. At the level of the study: Sampling of peripheral blood happened at initial diagnosis, prior to any treatment. Study conclusions and caveats: Blood samples included most of the expanded thyroid clonotypes exceeding 0.001. Classification by a 13 V-J model distinguished ophthalmopathy from stable hyperthyroidism.

The V end lost 3 bases, the J end lost 12 bases, and 21 bases lay between the germline ends. Germline loops: CDR1 LGHDT, CDR2 YNNKEL (reference sequence). CDR3 length equals 15 residues. RNA transcripts yielded amplified TCR beta CDR3 regions. RT-PCR in the first round (using the HTBI primer set) targeted the TCR CDR3. In TCRdb, the multiplex PCR reads were re-called with MiXCR into one record per CDR3 protein. Found here are 500,000 to 750,000 distinct CDR3 sequences, about 14% of them singletons; the top ten hold more than 6%. Points on this clonotype: The antigen remains undetermined.

Orbital computed tomography, thyroid ultrasound, serum thyroxine and TRAb, and clinical symptoms together informed the diagnoses. Specimen: blood. J is TRBJ2-1 and V is TRBV3-1; D is perhaps TRBD2 (6 bases). This clonotype was obtained from a young woman with Graves' ophthalmopathy. This CDR3 reads CASSQAKKKPGVQFF. CDR3 nucleotide sequence: TGTGCCAGCAGCCAGGCCAAAAAGAAGCCGGGAGTGCAGTTCTTC.